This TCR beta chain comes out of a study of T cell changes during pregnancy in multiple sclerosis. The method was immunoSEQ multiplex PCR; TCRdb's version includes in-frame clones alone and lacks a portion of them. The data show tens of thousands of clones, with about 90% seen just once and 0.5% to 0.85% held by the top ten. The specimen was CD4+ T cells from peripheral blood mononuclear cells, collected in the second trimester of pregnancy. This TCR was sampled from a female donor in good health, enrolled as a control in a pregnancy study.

This CDR3 is CAISEGGQGLGQPQHF. In DNA, the CDR3 is TGTGCCATCAGTGAAGGGGGACAGGGCCTTGGTCAGCCCCAGCATTTT. The chain uses TRBV10-3 and TRBJ1-5; 9 bases are shared with TRBD1. The V gene's germline CDR1 is ENHRY and CDR2 SYGVKD. Trimming removed 3 bases from V and 6 bases from J; junction bases left unmatched: 9. This CDR3 comprises 16 residues.